These 28 T cell receptor beta chains originate from one sample sequenced in a study of CD8 T cells in Susac syndrome. RNA, at about 0.45 to 1 ug, was reverse transcribed with random hexamers. TCRdb reprocessed the immunoSEQ multiplex PCR reads with MiXCR, giving one entry per CDR3 protein. This table holds tens of thousands of distinct CDR3 sequences, approximately 93% found once. The sequenced sample was CD4+ T cells from PBMCs. These receptors came from a human donor with Susac syndrome.

The J gene is TRBJ2-3, the V gene TRBV28, with a possible D match to TRBD2 (7 bases). The CDR3 spans 19 residues. From germline, CDR1 is MDHEN and CDR2 SYDVKM. Trimming removed 6 bases at V and 2 bases at J, with 27 bases between. The CDR3 sequence is CASRKFKKGGRLYTDTQYF. The CDR3, as DNA: TGTGCCAGCAGGAAATTCAAAAAGGGGGGGAGACTGTACACAGATACGCAGTATTTT.

The genes are TRBV6-2 or TRBV6-3 and TRBJ1-1; D gene uncertain. Germline lookup yields CDR1 MNHEY and CDR2 SVGEGT. The CDR3 runs 12 residues. The ends were cut back, 4 bases at V and 7 bases at J, with 10 bases in the middle. The CDR3 coding sequence is TGTGCCAGCAGTTCTACTTCCGTTGAAGCTTTCTTT. As protein: CASSSTSVEAFF.

The rearrangement links TRBV28 to TRBJ1-5; D unresolved. The CDR3 has 14 residues. V was clipped by 2 bases and J by 5 bases, with 10 bases between them. CDR1 is MDHEN, CDR2 SYDVKM, per germline. CDR3 loop: CASSLESLYQPQHF. The CDR3, as DNA: TGTGCCAGCAGTTTAGAGTCATTATATCAGCCCCAGCATTTT.

This chain connects TRBV7-9 to TRBJ2-1; 8 nucleotides line up with TRBD2. CDR3 length: 16 amino acids. V lost 7 bases to trimming and J lost 8 bases; unmatched junction nucleotides: 16. Germline CDR1 reads SEHNR; CDR2 reads FQNEAQ (reference sequence). CDR3 amino acids: CASTDRSGTRVDEQFF. CDR3 nucleotide sequence: TGTGCCAGCACCGACCGGTCTGGGACTAGAGTCGATGAGCAGTTCTTC.

This chain uses TRBV6-1 with TRBJ2-4; TRBD1 matches 9 bases. CDR1 and CDR2 (germline): MNHNS, SASEGT. J lost 8 bases, V lost 6 bases, and 2 bases had no gene match. This CDR3 spans 12 amino acids. The CDR3, as DNA: TGTGCCAGCAGGGGGGACAGGGACATTCAGTACTTC. It is translated as CASRGDRDIQYF.

The chain recombines TRBV20-1 with TRBJ2-7, with 7 bases fitting TRBD1. CDR1 and CDR2 from the germline V gene are DFQATT and SNEGSKA (reference sequence). The CDR3 is made up of 14 amino acids. V was clipped by 6 bases and J by 6 bases; unmatched bases: 14. CDR3 in amino acids: CSARQGSSFVEQYF. CDR3 nucleotide sequence: TGCAGTGCCAGACAGGGCTCGAGCTTTGTCGAGCAGTACTTC.

This clonotype has a single count. The J gene is TRBJ2-3, the V gene TRBV7-9; D is tentatively TRBD1 or TRBD2 (6 bases each). The germline V gene encodes CDR1 SEHNR and CDR2 FQNEAQ (reference sequence). The CDR3 extends over 15 amino acids. V was trimmed by 1 base and J by 8 bases, leaving 16 bases between them. CDR3 DNA: TGTGCCAGCAGCTTAGGGTCGAGGGGGGCTAGTACGCAGTATTTT. As protein: CASSLGSRGASTQYF.

The genes are TRBV12-3 or TRBV12-4 and TRBJ2-7; D is ambiguous. The CDR3 has 11 amino acids. Trimming removed 5 bases from V and 3 bases from J, with 5 bases in between. The CDR3 protein is CASSGRYEQYF. CDR3 coding DNA: TGTGCCAGCAGTGGACGCTACGAGCAGTACTTC.

The V and J genes are TRBV5-6 and TRBJ2-1; a possible D gene is TRBD1 (5 bases). The V end was cut by 4 bases, the J end by 12 bases, with 11 bases between. The CDR3 length is 11 residues. The germline V gene has CDR1 SGHDT and CDR2 YYEEEE. The CDR3 region has the DNA TGTGCCAGCAGCCGTGACAGTGTGCAGTTCTTC. The encoded protein is CASSRDSVQFF.

The V call is TRBV7-2, the J call TRBJ2-7; the D gene is possibly TRBD2 (5 bases). The V end was cut by 1 base, the J end by 2 bases, with 9 bases between. This CDR3 is built from 14 residues. The germline CDR1 and CDR2 sequences are SGHTA and FQGNSA. The CDR3 DNA follows: TGTGCCAGCAGCTTAGAGGAGGAAGCCTACGAGCAGTACTTC. It codes for CASSLEEEAYEQYF. Together with reference TRBV7-2 and TRBJ2-7, the CDR3 gives the full variable domain: GAGVSQSPSNKVTEKGKDVELRCDPISGHTALYWYRQSLGQGLEFLIYFQGNSAPDKSGLPSDRFSAERTGGSVSTLTIQRTQQEDSAVYLCASSLEEEAYEQYFGPGTRLTVT.

The chain joins TRBV5-4 to TRBJ2-2; D is undetermined. V dropped 0 bases and J dropped 5 bases, with 11 bases sitting between them. Per the germline V gene, CDR1 is SGHNT and CDR2 is YYREEE (reference sequence). The CDR3 loop spans 15 amino acids. CDR3 amino acids: CASSLAGLGTGELFF. CDR3 in DNA: TGTGCCAGCAGCTTGGCCGGGCTTGGGACCGGGGAGCTGTTTTTT.

The rearrangement uses TRBV5-1 and TRBJ1-6; 9 bases match TRBD1. The ends lost 2 bases at V and 8 bases at J; junction bases unmatched: 8. The CDR3 length is 16 residues. Germline values: CDR1 SGHRS, CDR2 YFSETQ. DNA of the CDR3: TGCGCCAGCAGCTTAGAACCAACAGGGGGCGATTCACCCCTCCACTTT. It codes for CASSLEPTGGDSPLHF.

The chain employs TRBV7-9 and TRBJ1-1; the D gene is possibly TRBD1 (5 bases). There are 16 residues in the CDR3. V lost 2 bases and J lost 6, with 19 bases in between. Germline CDR1 and CDR2: SEHNR and FQNEAQ (reference sequence). The CDR3 DNA sequence: TGTGCCAGCAGCTTAATAACAGGCCAGGGTGGGGCTGAAGCTTTCTTT. It yields the protein CASSLITGQGGAEAFF.

The chain links TRBV6-5 to TRBJ2-7; 8 nucleotides match TRBD1. Germline V gene lookup returns CDR1 MNHEY and CDR2 SVGAGI. V lost 5 bases and J lost 3; bases outside the gene matches: 9. This CDR3 has 15 residues. CDR3 protein: CASSPEGTGNYEQYF. The DNA of the CDR3 is TGTGCCAGCAGTCCTGAGGGGACAGGCAACTACGAGCAGTACTTC.

V gene TRBV30 combines with J gene TRBJ2-7; TRBD1 might be the D (5 bases). Germline CDR1 is GTSNPN and CDR2 is SVGIG (reference sequence). V dropped 2 bases and J dropped 4 bases, with 21 bases sitting between them. This CDR3 spans 16 amino acids. The CDR3, as DNA: TGTGCCTGGAGTCCCCATAAGGTGCAGGGTGAATACGAGCAGTACTTC. Residues: CAWSPHKVQGEYEQYF.

The rearrangement uses TRBV5-6 and TRBJ1-1; D call uncertain. The CDR3 consists of 14 residues. Germline lookup yields CDR1 SGHDT and CDR2 YYEEEE. V shed 2 bases and J shed 4 bases, with 12 bases lying between them. The CDR3 here is CASSFTGWSTEAFF. The CDR3 DNA reads as TGTGCCAGCAGCTTTACCGGTTGGAGCACTGAAGCTTTCTTT.

This clonotype has a single count. This chain connects TRBV6-1 to TRBJ1-2; D gene ambiguous. Per the germline V gene, CDR1 is MNHNS and CDR2 is SASEGT. CDR3 length: 16 amino acids. V was cut by 5 bases and J by 3 bases, with 19 bases left in between. The CDR3: CASSRSMGSNDYGYTF. The CDR3 region has the DNA TGTGCCAGCAGTCGCTCCATGGGGAGTAATGACTATGGCTACACCTTC.

The chain is built from TRBV6-5 and TRBJ1-2; D gene ambiguous. The germline V and J ends were trimmed by 0 bases and 2 bases, with 16 bases remaining between them. The germline V gene has CDR1 MNHEY and CDR2 SVGAGI. CDR3 length: 17 amino acids. CDR3 amino acids: CASSYSILEYLNYGYTF. The CDR3 DNA reads TGTGCCAGCAGTTACTCGATTCTTGAATATTTGAACTATGGCTACACCTTC.

The CDR3 DNA reads TGCAGCGCCGGGACAGCTCTCGGCGAGCAGTACTTC. It is translated as CSAGTALGEQYF. V and J are TRBV29-1 and TRBJ2-7; TRBD1 matches 7 bases. This CDR3 has 12 amino acids. In germline, CDR1 is SQVTM, CDR2 ANQGSEA. J was trimmed by 6 bases and V by 7 bases; bases with no gene match: 9.

The chain joins TRBV5-1 to TRBJ1-5; no firm D call. The V end lost 5 bases, the J end lost 0 bases, and 9 bases lay between the germline ends. This CDR3 contains 14 residues. The germline gives CDR1 SGHRS, CDR2 YFSETQ. In nucleotides, the CDR3 is TGCGCCAGCAGGCCGCCTTATAGCAATCAGCCCCAGCATTTT. It yields the protein CASRPPYSNQPQHF. The whole variable domain, filled in from reference TRBV5-1 and TRBJ1-5, reads KAGVTQTPRYLIKTRGQQVTLSCSPISGHRSVSWYQQTPGQGLQFLFEYFSETQRNKGNFPGRFSGRQFSNSRSEMNVSTLELGDSALYLCASRPPYSNQPQHFGDGTRLSIL.

The rearrangement uses TRBV20-1 and TRBJ2-7, with D maybe TRBD1 (6 bases). Trimming removed 4 bases from V and 0 bases from J, with 13 bases in between. Germline V lookup: CDR1 DFQATT, CDR2 SNEGSKA (reference sequence). CDR3 length equals 14 residues. The CDR3 bases are TGCAGTGCTATGGTGAGGGGGTTCTCCTACGAGCAGTACTTC. Its protein product is CSAMVRGFSYEQYF.

The chain employs TRBV5-1 and TRBJ1-1; D is uncertain. V was trimmed by 4 bases and J by 0 bases, leaving 10 bases between them. The CDR3 runs 14 residues. The V gene's germline CDR1 is SGHRS and CDR2 YFSETQ. CDR3 region: CASSIRTMNTEAFF. The CDR3 coding sequence is TGCGCCAGCAGCATCCGGACGATGAACACTGAAGCTTTCTTT.

The chain combines TRBV20-1 with TRBJ2-7; 9 nucleotides match TRBD1. The CDR3 is 13 amino acids. The J segment lost 5 bases and the V segment lost 4 bases, leaving 6 bases of the junction unmatched. CDR1 DFQATT and CDR2 SNEGSKA come from the germline V gene (reference sequence). As DNA, the CDR3 is TGCAGTGCTAAAACAGGGGGCAGAGACGAGCAGTACTTC. It yields the protein CSAKTGGRDEQYF.

The rearrangement uses TRBV12-3 or TRBV12-4 and TRBJ1-2, with 7 bases aligning to TRBD1. The J segment lost 8 bases and the V segment lost 5 bases, leaving 5 bases of the junction unmatched. The CDR3 totals 12 residues. Here the CDR3 DNA reads TGTGCCAGCAGTCTGACAGGGTACGGCTACACCTTC. Translation gives CASSLTGYGYTF.

The chain employs TRBV27 and TRBJ2-7; D is ambiguous. The CDR3 is 12 amino acids. The V end was cut by 5 bases, the J end by 12 bases, with 17 bases between. The germline V gene has CDR1 MNHEY and CDR2 SMNVEV (reference sequence). The CDR3 protein is CASSDVSSAPYF. The CDR3 DNA follows: TGTGCCAGCAGTGATGTATCCTCAGCGCCGTACTTC.

The rearrangement joins TRBV5-1 to TRBJ1-2, with D unclear. The CDR3 extends over 12 amino acids. In germline, CDR1 is SGHRS, CDR2 YFSETQ. Between the trimmed V and J ends, which lost 4 bases and 4 bases, there was a span of 8 bases. As DNA, the CDR3 is TGCGCCAGCAGCGGGTTAGGCTATGGCTACACCTTC. Its translation: CASSGLGYGYTF.

V and J are TRBV20-1 and TRBJ2-2, with D perhaps matching TRBD1 or TRBD2 (7 bases each). The CDR3 contains 17 residues. Germline lookup yields CDR1 DFQATT and CDR2 SNEGSKA (reference sequence). Trimming took off 3 bases at V and 3 bases at J, with 20 bases between the two ends. As DNA, the CDR3 is TGCAGTGCTAGGCCGGCAGGGGGGGCCAGATACACCGGGGAGCTGTTTTTT. Translated: CSARPAGGARYTGELFF.

This clonotype was observed a few times. The chain recombines TRBV4-3 with TRBJ2-7; 8 positions match TRBD1. The CDR3 covers 15 residues. Unmatched junction bases numbered 9, after V lost 7 bases and J lost 1 base. Germline assignment: CDR1 LGHNA and CDR2 YSLEER. CDR3 sequence: CASNDGQGNSYEQYF. The CDR3 nucleotides are TGCGCCAGCAACGATGGACAGGGCAATTCCTACGAGCAGTACTTC.